The 12 T cell receptor beta chains below were found in one sample sequenced in a study of T cell changes during pregnancy in multiple sclerosis (dated by TCRdb to between 2018 and 2021). The library was generated by the immunoSEQ multiplex PCR assay. Sourced from immuneACCESS, this table was stored by TCRdb with only in-frame sequences that have V and J called. A share of the clones is absent; for the studies checked, an unresolved V gene accounts for under half, and the remainder has no known explanation. The sample table lists roughly 25,000 clones, about 89% of them with a count of one. About 13% of the sample goes to the ten largest clones. The source was CD8+ T cells from peripheral blood mononuclear cells, collected in the first trimester of pregnancy. Receptors originate from a female donor in good health, enrolled as a control in a pregnancy study.

This clone came up once. V gene TRBV9 combines with J gene TRBJ2-1; TRBD2 matches 8 bases. The CDR3 contains 16 residues. V was pared by 2 bases and J by 2 bases, with 6 bases of the junction left unmatched. CDR1 and CDR2 (germline): SGDLS, YYNGEE. The CDR3, as DNA: TGTGCCAGCAGCGTCGATATAGCGGGGCCCTACAATGAGCAGTTCTTC. It codes for CASSVDIAGPYNEQFF. The complete variable domain, with remaining parts taken from reference TRBV9 and TRBJ2-1, reads DSGVTQTPKHLITATGQRVTLRCSPRSGDLSVYWYQQSLDQGLQFLIQYYNGEERAKGNILERFSAQQFPDLHSELNLSSLELGDSALYFCASSVDIAGPYNEQFFGPGTRLTVL.

The V gene is TRBV11-2, the J gene TRBJ1-2; D not resolved. The CDR3 extends over 14 amino acids. Germline CDR1 is SGHAT and CDR2 is FQNNGV. Trimming stripped 0 bases from V and 0 bases from J, with 5 bases between. The CDR3 nucleotides read TGTGCCAGCAGCTTAGATTTAACTAACTATGGCTACACCTTC. The encoded protein is CASSLDLTNYGYTF.

The chain recombines TRBV9 with TRBJ2-7, with a weak D call TRBD2 (6 bases). The CDR3 sequence is 13 residues long. Germline V gene data show CDR1 as SGDLS and CDR2 as YYNGEE. V was pared by 3 bases and J by 2 bases, with 9 bases between. CDR3 residues: CASSAGLPYEQYF. Here the CDR3 DNA reads TGTGCCAGCAGCGCCGGACTACCCTACGAGCAGTACTTC.

V and J are TRBV29-1 and TRBJ1-2, with 7 bases lining up with TRBD1. The ends lost 5 bases at V and 5 bases at J; junction bases unmatched: 8. Germline assignment: CDR1 SQVTM and CDR2 ANQGSEA. The length of the CDR3 is 13 residues. The CDR3 sequence: CSVLTGFRYGYTF. DNA of the CDR3: TGCAGCGTTCTGACAGGGTTTCGGTATGGCTACACCTTC.

About this clone itself: One end of the junction fails to match germline, which may point to a read error. The rearrangement uses TRBV13 and TRBJ1-1, with D perhaps TRBD1 (5 bases). The V gene's germline CDR1 is PRHDT and CDR2 FYEKMQ (reference sequence). The CDR3 runs to 15 residues. The CDR3 region is CASSPGPGLKTEAFF. DNA of the CDR3: TGTGCCAGCAGCCCAGGGCCTGGTTTGAAAACTGAAGCTTTCTTT.

The V call is TRBV6-6, the J call TRBJ2-7; 12 bases are a match to TRBD1. The germline CDR1 and CDR2 sequences are MNHNY and SVGAGI (reference sequence). The CDR3 has 16 residues. V was pared by 0 bases and J by 3 bases, with 3 bases of the junction left unmatched. As DNA, the CDR3 is TGTGCCAGCAGTTACTCACGGGACAGGGGGCACTACGAGCAGTACTTC. Protein sequence: CASSYSRDRGHYEQYF.

This rearrangement joins TRBV28 to TRBJ2-3; maybe TRBD2 (5 bases). CDR1 MDHEN and CDR2 SYDVKM come from the germline V gene. This CDR3 has 16 residues. Trimming stripped 2 bases from V and 6 bases from J, with 18 bases between. Written as DNA, the CDR3 is TGTGCCAGCAGTTTACCGGACTCCTCCCCTCGGGATACGCAGTATTTT. Translated, it gives CASSLPDSSPRDTQYF.

The chain is built from TRBV7-9 and TRBJ2-1; 11 positions match TRBD1. The V gene's germline CDR1 is SEHNR and CDR2 FQNEAQ (reference sequence). The CDR3 runs 15 residues. V gave up 5 bases and J gave up 6 bases; unmatched junction bases: 6. CDR3: CASSPRTGGFNEQFF. In DNA form, the CDR3 reads TGTGCCAGCAGCCCCCGGACAGGGGGCTTCAATGAGCAGTTCTTC. The whole variable domain, remainder taken from reference TRBV7-9 and TRBJ2-1, is DTGVSQNPRHKITKRGQNVTFRCDPISEHNRLYWYRQTLGQGPEFLTYFQNEAQLEKSRLLSDRFSAERPKGSFSTLEIQRTEQGDSAMYLCASSPRTGGFNEQFFGPGTRLTVL.

This chain connects TRBV7-9 to TRBJ2-1; D might be TRBD2 (5 bases). Germline CDR1 SEHNR, CDR2 FQNEAQ (reference sequence). V lost 3 bases to trimming and J lost 5 bases, with 14 bases between them. The CDR3 sequence is 15 residues long. CDR3 nucleotides: TGTGCCAGCAGCTTGCGGGTCTCAAAAAACAATGAGCAGTTCTTC. This encodes CASSLRVSKNNEQFF.

This chain uses TRBV18 with TRBJ1-4; no clear D gene. From germline, CDR1 is KGHSH and CDR2 LQKENI. Trimming removed 0 bases from V and 6 bases from J, with 5 bases in between. The CDR3 contains 13 residues. Here the CDR3 reads CASSPPEDEKLFF. CDR3 nucleotide sequence: TGTGCCAGCTCACCACCGGAGGATGAAAAACTGTTTTTT.

The genes are TRBV10-1 and TRBJ1-1; TRBD1 aligns across 8 bases. Germline V CDR1 and CDR2: WNHNN, SYGVQD (reference sequence). Trimming at V came to 3 bases and at J to 12 bases, leaving 6 bases not matched to a gene. The CDR3 consists of 12 residues. The CDR3 DNA follows: TGCGCCAGCAGTGATGCGACAGGGGAGACTTTCTTT. This encodes CASSDATGETFF.

This chain links TRBV7-9 with TRBJ1-4; D is uncertain. The germline V and J ends were trimmed by 5 bases and 1 base, with 5 bases remaining between them. Germline lookup yields CDR1 SEHNR and CDR2 FQNEAQ (reference sequence). CDR3 length equals 13 residues. Written as DNA, the CDR3 is TGTGCCAGCAGCCCACAAACTAATGAAAAACTGTTTTTT. This codes for CASSPQTNEKLFF.